What follows are 15 T cell receptor beta chains derived from one specimen sequenced in a study of shared clonotypes between healthy human individuals. Libraries were prepared by immunoSEQ multiplex PCR; TCRdb keeps only in-frame clonotypes and omits some of them. The sample carries roughly 2.6 million clones, more than 80% recorded once. Sequenced material: naive CD4+ T cells sorted from blood. Subset here: CD45RA+ positively selected. The receptor source for this set is a man between 18 and 35 years old in good health.

The rearrangement joins TRBV29-1 to TRBJ2-7; 7 bases align to TRBD2. Germline assignment: CDR1 SQVTM and CDR2 ANQGSEA. The trim removed 1 base at V and 6 bases at J, leaving 9 bases unmatched. CDR3 length: 14 amino acids. The CDR3 bases are TGCAGCGTTGAAGTAGGCGGGAGCGCCTCCGAGCAGTACTTC. Amino acids: CSVEVGGSASEQYF.

The DNA of the CDR3 is TGTGCCAGCAGTGAAGCTAGGTTAGGAGGGTTGAGCTCCTATAATTCACCCCTCCACTTT. Encoded protein: CASSEARLGGLSSYNSPLHF. The J gene is TRBJ1-6, the V gene TRBV6-1; no firm D call. The CDR3 has 20 amino acids. The germline V and J ends were trimmed by 0 bases and 0 bases, with 18 bases remaining between them. The germline gives CDR1 MNHNS, CDR2 SASEGT.

The CDR3 DNA is TGTGCCAGCATAGGGCAGGGGGCAAGCGGGGAGCTGTTTTTT. This translates into CASIGQGASGELFF. This chain connects TRBV5-4 to TRBJ2-2; 8 nucleotides line up with TRBD1. V lost 6 bases and J lost 7; bases outside the gene matches: 8. CDR3 length: 14 amino acids. Germline lookup yields CDR1 SGHNT and CDR2 YYREEE (reference sequence).

This clone was detected only a few times. This chain joins TRBV4-1 and TRBJ1-1, with 7 bases matching TRBD1. The CDR3 covers 13 residues. The germline CDR1 and CDR2 sequences are MGHRA and YSYEKL. Trimming cost V 2 bases and J 8 bases; bases outside gene matches: 5. The CDR3 DNA is TGCGCCAGCAGCCAATTACAGGGGAGGGAAGCTTTCTTT. Translated, it gives CASSQLQGREAFF.

This clone has just a few counts. The V and J genes are TRBV29-1 and TRBJ1-1; 9 positions match TRBD1. J was trimmed by 5 bases and V by 4 bases; bases with no gene match: 8. CDR3 length: 14 residues. CDR1 SQVTM and CDR2 ANQGSEA come from the germline V gene. The CDR3 coding sequence is TGCAGCGTTGCTTTAGGGACAGGGATGACTGAAGCTTTCTTT. Amino acids: CSVALGTGMTEAFF.

The rearrangement uses TRBV7-2 and TRBJ1-5, with 7 bases matching TRBD1. The junction had 7 bases not matched to a gene; V was cut back by 5 bases and J by 3 bases. The CDR3 has 15 amino acids. CDR1 is SGHTA, CDR2 FQGNSA, per germline. In DNA form, the CDR3 reads TGTGCCAGCAGCCTGACAGGGATAGTCAATCAGCCCCAGCATTTT. Translated, it gives CASSLTGIVNQPQHF.

The chain recombines TRBV5-5 with TRBJ2-3; D is perhaps TRBD2 (6 bases). V was cut by 4 bases and J by 0 bases, with 12 bases left in between. Per the germline V gene, CDR1 is SGHKS and CDR2 is YYEKEE (reference sequence). This CDR3 region has 15 residues. Here the CDR3 DNA reads TGTGCCAGCAGCCCAACGGGACTGAGCACAGATACGCAGTATTTT. It is translated as CASSPTGLSTDTQYF.

This chain uses TRBV18 with TRBJ2-2; D is unclear. This CDR3 contains 15 residues. The ends were cut back, 2 bases at V and 5 bases at J, with 12 bases in the middle. CDR1 KGHSH and CDR2 LQKENI come from the germline V gene. The DNA of the CDR3 is TGTGCCAGCTCACCATTTGCCAGCTCGACCGGGGAGCTGTTTTTT. This gives the protein CASSPFASSTGELFF.

This clone was seen a handful of times. V is TRBV11-3 and J is TRBJ1-1, with D unresolved. This CDR3 spans 13 amino acids. The germline gives CDR1 SGHNT, CDR2 YENEEA. V gave up 3 bases and J gave up 8 bases, with 13 bases separating them. CDR3 amino acids: CASSFRKGREAFF. The DNA of the CDR3 is TGTGCCAGCAGCTTCCGGAAGGGTAGGGAAGCTTTCTTT.

This clone was seen a single time. The V call is TRBV10-1, the J call TRBJ2-1; 7 positions match TRBD2. The ends lost 3 bases at V and 3 bases at J; junction bases unmatched: 2. CDR3 size: 14 residues. Germline V lookup: CDR1 WNHNN, CDR2 SYGVQD (reference sequence). CDR3: CASSDSGGYNEQFF. In nucleotides, the CDR3 is TGCGCCAGCAGTGATTCGGGGGGCTACAATGAGCAGTTCTTC.

The genes are TRBV18 and TRBJ2-7; D may be TRBD2 (6 bases). This CDR3 has 15 residues. CDR1 KGHSH and CDR2 LQKENI come from the germline V gene. V shed 6 bases and J shed 4 bases, with 19 bases lying between them. CDR3 nucleotide sequence: TGTGCCAGCTCCTCCAGGCTAGCGTCAAAATACGAGCAGTACTTC. Protein product: CASSSRLASKYEQYF.

This clone came up a few times. V usage is TRBV30 and J usage is TRBJ1-1, with D maybe TRBD1 (5 bases). The ends were cut back, 2 bases at V and 6 bases at J, with 10 bases in the middle. From germline, CDR1 is GTSNPN and CDR2 SVGIG (reference sequence). The CDR3 is 12 amino acids. CDR3 sequence reads: CAWSKTGSEAFF. The CDR3 coding sequence is TGTGCCTGGAGTAAAACAGGATCTGAAGCTTTCTTT. Full variable domain (missing parts from reference TRBV30 and TRBJ1-1): SQTIHQWPATLVQPVGSPLSLECTVEGTSNPNLYWYRQAAGRGLQLLFYSVGIGQISSEVPQNLSASRPQDRQFILSSKKLLLSDSGFYLCAWSKTGSEAFFGQGTRLTVV.

The chain has TRBV5-1 and TRBJ2-1, with D hard to call. Germline V gives CDR1 SGHRS, CDR2 YFSETQ. This CDR3 contains 13 residues. The V and J ends lost 5 bases and 9 bases respectively, with 15 bases between them. The CDR3 bases are TGCGCCAGCAGTGGATCAGTTACGAGTGAGCAGTTCTTC. Its translation is CASSGSVTSEQFF.

This chain connects TRBV19 to TRBJ1-4; 9 nucleotides agree with TRBD1. There are 16 residues in the CDR3. V was clipped by 5 bases and J by 8 bases; unmatched bases: 12. Per germline, CDR1 LNHDA and CDR2 SQIVND (reference sequence). CDR3 sequence (DNA): TGTGCCAGTAGTGTCTATACAGGGGGCGCAGGCGAAAAACTGTTTTTT. It yields the protein CASSVYTGGAGEKLFF.

The chain couples TRBV6-5 to TRBJ1-2, with a possible D match to TRBD1 (6 bases). V was cut by 4 bases and J by 8 bases, with 11 bases left in between. Germline loops: CDR1 MNHEY, CDR2 SVGAGI. The CDR3 totals 12 residues. CDR3 bases: TGTGCCAGCAGTTTACAGGGCCGGGGCTACACCTTC. The encoded protein is CASSLQGRGYTF.